This T cell receptor (beta chain) was recorded in a study of HIV-infected children after antiretroviral therapy interruption. Study-wide context: Recorded EBV and CMV exposure existed for most children.

The TCR library was built from RNA with a 3' RACE protocol and unique molecular identifiers. TCRdb called the 3' RACE reads again in MiXCR, with one record for every CDR3 protein. The sample contains 45,000 to 50,000 distinct CDR3 sequences, about 4.3% of which appear only once. General observations from the study: Naive CD4+ sequences overlapped less between time points once interruption began.

This clonotype was detected ten times or more. Its cognate antigen is unknown. Treatment here: PENTA 11 planned treatment interruption arm or continuous ART arm. This CDR3 spans 16 amino acids. The germline gives CDR1 KGHDR, CDR2 SFDVKD. V was shortened by 9 bases and J by 3 bases, with 20 bases between the two germline ends. This clonotype was obtained from a pool of human donors with HIV. The genes are TRBV24-1 and TRBJ2-1; a weak D match, TRBD1 (5 bases). This sample comprised CD45RA+ CD4+ T cells from PBMCs, pooled from several time points, obtained from a donor given antiretroviral therapy, either interrupted or continuous. Stated subset: naive CD4+ CD45RA+ CD45RO- T cells. This CDR3 reads CATSFPGRDDYNEQFF. The CDR3 bases are TGTGCCACCTCCTTCCCCGGCAGGGATGACTACAATGAGCAGTTCTTC.